This TCR beta chain was observed in a study of CD8 T cells in Susac syndrome. After extraction with the RNeasy kit, 0.5 to 1 ug of the RNA was reverse transcribed using random hexamers. TCRdb called the immunoSEQ multiplex PCR reads again in MiXCR, with one record for every CDR3 protein. The sample consists of over 200,000 distinct CDR3 sequences, more than 85% of them appearing once. V was pared by 0 bases and J by 3 bases, with 11 bases between. The length of the CDR3 is 14 residues. The V gene's germline CDR1 is SQVTM and CDR2 ANQGSEA. The rearrangement links TRBV29-1 to TRBJ2-5; TRBD2 is a possible D gene (6 bases). The sequence came from a human donor with multiple sclerosis. The sequencing sample was made of CD4+ T cells from PBMCs. The CDR3 bases are TGCAGCGTTGAAGATGTGGGGGGTGAAGAGACCCAGTACTTC. Its protein product is CSVEDVGGEETQYF.